These 30 T cell receptor beta chains originate from one sample sequenced in a study of regulatory T cells in long-lasting Graves disease. Assembly of TCR beta libraries relied on iRepertoire HTBI primers together with Arm-PCR of CDR3 regions. One entry per CDR3 protein results from TCRdb running MiXCR on the multiplex PCR reads. The sample contains around 480,000 distinct CDR3 sequences, about 16% of which appear only once. Documented time point: newly diagnosed GD, antithyroid drugs for less than 3 months. PBMC-extracted RNA yielded the TCR library. This sample was also put to use in a study of T cells in Graves' hyperthyroidism and ophthalmopathy.

This material consisted of peripheral blood mononuclear cells (PBMCs), taken at new diagnosis, from a patient treated with antithyroid drugs. The receptors originated from a woman aged 35-60 years with Graves disease.

As for this clonotype: A much larger clone sits a single nucleotide away, making a read error possible. V usage is TRBV4-2 and J usage is TRBJ2-5, with D possibly TRBD2 on 5 matching bases. Trimming removed 0 bases from V and 4 bases from J, with 6 bases in between. The germline CDR1 and CDR2 sequences are LGHNA and YNFKEQ. This CDR3 is built from 13 residues. The CDR3 nucleotides read TGTGCCAGCAGCCAAGATGAGGGAGAGACCCAGTACTTC. Translating gives CASSQDEGETQYF.

This sequence joins TRBV11-2 and TRBJ2-2; D is undetermined. Germline V gene lookup returns CDR1 SGHAT and CDR2 FQNNGV. V was clipped by 1 base and J by 6 bases, with 6 bases between them. The CDR3 is 13 amino acids. Here the CDR3 reads CASSLGVSGELFF. The CDR3 DNA sequence: TGTGCCAGCAGCTTAGGAGTTTCCGGGGAGCTGTTTTTT.

This clonotype was seen a handful of times. The J gene is TRBJ2-3, the V gene TRBV10-2, with D unclear. Germline CDR1 is WSHSY and CDR2 is SAAADI. The CDR3 runs to 18 residues. Trimming took 1 base from V and 0 from J, leaving 17 bases between them. As DNA, the CDR3 is TGCGCCAGCAGTGAGTTAACGGTTTCCGACCCTAGCACAGATACGCAGTATTTT. Translated: CASSELTVSDPSTDTQYF.

Ten or more counts support this clonotype. The chain recombines TRBV6-5 with TRBJ1-1; D unresolved. The CDR3 length is 14 residues. The V gene lost 0 bases and the J gene lost 8 bases, with 13 bases spanning the gap. Germline CDR1 and CDR2: MNHEY and SVGAGI. The CDR3 spells CASSYSEGSGEAFF. The DNA of the CDR3 is TGTGCCAGCAGTTACTCGGAAGGGAGTGGGGAAGCTTTCTTT.

A word on this clonotype: This sequence may be a read error, since a much larger clone differs from it by one base. V and J are TRBV11-2 and TRBJ2-1, with D uncertain. Germline-derived CDR1 and CDR2 are SGHAT and FQNNGV. This CDR3 has 14 amino acids. CDR3 amino acids: CASSLVIVYSEQFF. In DNA, the CDR3 is TGTGCCAGCAGCTTAGTGATAGTTTACAGTGAGCAGTTCTTC. The full variable domain, with the rest looked up from reference TRBV11-2 and TRBJ2-1, is EAGVAQSPRYKIIEKRQSVAFWCNPISGHATLYWYQQILGQGPKLLIQFQNNGVVDDSQLPKDRFSAERLKGVDSTLKIQPAKLEDSAVYLCASSLVIVYSEQFFGPGTRLTVL.

This clonotype was seen repeatedly, ten times or more. J is TRBJ2-3 and V is TRBV5-1; 7 nucleotides line up with TRBD1. There are 16 residues in the CDR3. Germline V gene sequence: CDR1 SGHRS, CDR2 YFSETQ. Unmatched junction bases numbered 9, after V lost 0 bases and J lost 5 bases. CDR3 DNA sequence: TGCGCCAGCAGCTTGGCTCGAGACAGGGTAGAAGATACGCAGTATTTT. Its translation is CASSLARDRVEDTQYF.

The table lists this clonotype with a few counts. The chain employs TRBV7-9 and TRBJ2-1, with TRBD2 identical over 8 bases. The CDR3 length is 16 residues. The germline V gene has CDR1 SEHNR and CDR2 FQNEAQ (reference sequence). With 1 base clipped from V and 6 bases from J, the junction kept 8 bases outside the gene matches. The CDR3 protein is CASSLERSGGLNEQFF. CDR3 coding DNA: TGTGCCAGCAGCTTAGAACGGAGCGGGGGACTCAATGAGCAGTTCTTC.

This clonotype was counted a few times. This rearrangement joins TRBV7-9 to TRBJ1-2, with D unresolved. Between the trimmed V and J ends, which lost 1 base and 2 bases, there was a span of 8 bases. Germline V gene data show CDR1 as SEHNR and CDR2 as FQNEAQ (reference sequence). The CDR3 runs 14 residues. CDR3 in amino acids: CASSLVGQNYGYTF. In DNA, the CDR3 is TGTGCCAGCAGCTTAGTGGGCCAAAACTATGGCTACACCTTC.

J is TRBJ2-5 and V is TRBV6-1, with 11 bases aligning to TRBD2. Trimming took 7 bases from V and 7 from J; bases not matched to a gene: 14. CDR3 length equals 16 residues. The V gene's germline CDR1 is MNHNS and CDR2 SASEGT. The CDR3 loop is CASMIPLAGGPGTQYF. CDR3 bases: TGTGCCAGCATGATACCCTTAGCGGGGGGGCCGGGGACCCAGTACTTC.

The chain combines TRBV5-1 with TRBJ2-2; perhaps TRBD2 as D (6 bases). The V gene lost 4 bases and the J gene lost 2 bases, with 12 bases spanning the gap. The CDR3 has 15 amino acids. Per germline, CDR1 SGHRS and CDR2 YFSETQ. As DNA, the CDR3 is TGCGCCAGCAGCGACCGGGACTTTAACACCGGGGAGCTGTTTTTT. This translates into CASSDRDFNTGELFF.

Of note for this clonotype: This likely came from a read error, as a far larger clone is one base away. The conserved closing phenylalanine or tryptophan is absent in this CDR3, likely reflecting a read error. The chain uses TRBV6-2 or TRBV6-3 and TRBJ1-1; D is ambiguous. V was cut by 6 bases and J by 1 base, with 12 bases left in between. Germline CDR1 reads MNHEY; CDR2 reads SVGEGT. The CDR3 spans 14 residues. The CDR3 spells CASSDIGGNTEAFL. CDR3 in DNA: TGTGCCAGCAGCGATATCGGAGGGAACACTGAAGCTTTCTTA.

The chain joins TRBV15 to TRBJ1-6; D remains ambiguous. This CDR3 contains 15 residues. V was clipped by 2 bases and J by 7 bases, with 12 bases between them. Germline values: CDR1 LNHNV, CDR2 YYDKDF (reference sequence). The CDR3 sequence: CATSRRAPWNSPLHF. CDR3 DNA sequence: TGTGCCACCAGCAGAAGGGCCCCGTGGAATTCACCCCTCCACTTT. The entire variable domain, with the rest obtained from reference TRBV15 and TRBJ1-6, is as follows: DAMVIQNPRYQVTQFGKPVTLSCSQTLNHNVMYWYQQKSSQAPKLLFHYYDKDFNNEADTPDNFQSRRPNTSFCFLDIRSPGLGDTAMYLCATSRRAPWNSPLHFGNGTRLTVT.

The CDR3 protein is CSATGGTKAEAFF. The CDR3 DNA is TGCAGTGCTACAGGGGGGACGAAGGCTGAAGCTTTCTTT. This chain joins TRBV20-1 and TRBJ1-1, with TRBD1 matching over 7 bases. Germline loops: CDR1 DFQATT, CDR2 SNEGSKA (reference sequence). Trimming cost V 4 bases and J 6 bases; bases outside gene matches: 8. The CDR3 is made up of 13 amino acids.

This clonotype appeared many times. This chain connects TRBV5-1 to TRBJ2-7; D gene uncertain. V lost 0 bases to trimming and J lost 7 bases, with 11 bases between them. This CDR3 has 13 residues. Germline V gives CDR1 SGHRS, CDR2 YFSETQ. CDR3 protein: CASSLAFEEEQYF. CDR3 nucleotide sequence: TGCGCCAGCAGCTTGGCCTTTGAGGAGGAGCAGTACTTC.

This clonotype occurred many times. V and J are TRBV2 and TRBJ2-1, with 8 nucleotides matching TRBD1. Germline-derived CDR1 and CDR2 are SNHLY and FYNNEI. The CDR3 is 14 amino acids. V gave up 5 bases and J gave up 5 bases; unmatched junction bases: 5. The CDR3 loop is CASSTGTGNNEQFF. The CDR3 nucleotides are TGTGCCAGCAGTACCGGGACAGGTAACAATGAGCAGTTCTTC.

In its sample, this clonotype was seen a few times. The chain has TRBV4-1 and TRBJ2-5; D uncertain. The CDR3 sequence is 15 residues long. V dropped 3 bases and J dropped 4 bases, with 15 bases sitting between them. Germline V gene sequence: CDR1 MGHRA, CDR2 YSYEKL. The CDR3 region has the DNA TGCGCCAGCAGCCACCCCCCCGGGTCGGGAGAGACCCAGTACTTC. It codes for CASSHPPGSGETQYF.

This clonotype has only a few counts. The rearrangement uses TRBV15 and TRBJ1-1; D uncertain. Looked up from germline, CDR1 is LNHNV and CDR2 is YYDKDF (reference sequence). The CDR3 totals 13 residues. V dropped 3 bases and J dropped 1 base, with 6 bases sitting between them. CDR3 in DNA: TGTGCCACCAGCAGCAACCAGAACACTGAAGCTTTCTTT. Translated, it gives CATSSNQNTEAFF.

This clonotype appeared a few times. The V and J genes are TRBV4-1 and TRBJ2-7; a weak D match, TRBD2 (5 bases). V was shortened by 3 bases and J by 1 base, with 13 bases between the two germline ends. CDR3 length: 15 amino acids. CDR1 and CDR2 (germline): MGHRA, YSYEKL. DNA for the CDR3: TGCGCCAGCAGCCAGGAGGCAACGCTTTCCTACGAGCAGTACTTC. As protein: CASSQEATLSYEQYF.

This clonotype has a count of ten or more. One junction end disagrees with the germline gene, perhaps due to a read error. The chain is built from TRBV5-1 and TRBJ2-5; D not resolved. The germline V gene encodes CDR1 SGHRS and CDR2 YFSETQ. This CDR3 has 12 residues. The CDR3 reads CASSLRGETQYF. Here the CDR3 DNA reads TGTGCCAGCAGCTTAAGAGGAGAGACCCAGTACTTC. The full variable domain, with the rest looked up from reference TRBV5-1 and TRBJ2-5, is KAGVTQTPRYLIKTRGQQVTLSCSPISGHRSVSWYQQTPGQGLQFLFEYFSETQRNKGNFPGRFSGRQFSNSRSEMNVSTLELGDSALYLCASSLRGETQYFGPGTRLLVL.

This chain uses TRBV7-9 with TRBJ2-2; no definite D call. CDR1 is SEHNR, CDR2 FQNEAQ, per germline (reference sequence). V shed 5 bases and J shed 1 base, with 11 bases lying between them. This CDR3 is 15 amino acids long. The CDR3 sequence: CASSGRTVNTGELFF. Here the CDR3 DNA reads TGTGCCAGCAGCGGCCGAACAGTGAACACCGGGGAGCTGTTTTTT.

This clonotype was observed a handful of times. The chain combines TRBV27 with TRBJ1-3; D gene uncertain. There are 13 residues in the CDR3. V lost 2 bases, J lost 1 base, and 3 bases lay in between. Looked up from germline, CDR1 is MNHEY and CDR2 is SMNVEV (reference sequence). The CDR3 reads CASSLVSGNTIYF. Written as DNA, the CDR3 is TGTGCCAGCAGTTTAGTTTCTGGAAACACCATATATTTT.

The chain recombines TRBV9 with TRBJ2-2, with D perhaps matching TRBD2 (5 bases). CDR1 is SGDLS and CDR2 is YYNGEE in the germline V gene. Trimming removed 0 bases at V and 0 bases at J, with 6 bases between. This CDR3 region has 15 residues. This CDR3 is CASSVDSANTGELFF. The CDR3 DNA is TGTGCCAGCAGCGTAGATAGCGCGAACACCGGGGAGCTGTTTTTT.

This clonotype showed up many times. This chain links TRBV20-1 with TRBJ1-1, with D unclear. The CDR3 runs to 14 residues. Germline V CDR1 and CDR2: DFQATT, SNEGSKA (reference sequence). Trimming pared 3 bases from V and 0 bases from J, leaving 11 bases between. As DNA, the CDR3 is TGCAGTGCTAGCGTGGTCCAGATGAACACTGAAGCTTTCTTT. Translated: CSASVVQMNTEAFF.

This clonotype was seen a single time. The rearrangement joins TRBV6-1 to TRBJ1-6; D call uncertain. V was clipped by 5 bases and J by 4 bases, with 9 bases between them. Germline-derived CDR1 and CDR2 are MNHNS and SASEGT. This CDR3 has 14 amino acids. In DNA, the CDR3 is TGTGCCAGCAGTCTTGATCTGTATAATTCACCCCTCCACTTT. It is translated as CASSLDLYNSPLHF.

This clonotype was seen repeatedly, ten times or more. This sequence joins TRBV20-1 and TRBJ2-5; 11 bases align to TRBD1. Germline CDR1 and CDR2: DFQATT and SNEGSKA (reference sequence). The CDR3 runs to 15 residues. V lost 4 bases and J lost 7; bases outside the gene matches: 11. This CDR3 reads CSATMGQGDWGTQYF. The CDR3 DNA sequence: TGCAGTGCTACGATGGGACAGGGGGATTGGGGGACCCAGTACTTC.

The table lists this clonotype with a few counts. This sequence joins TRBV12-3 or TRBV12-4 and TRBJ1-5, with D possibly being TRBD1 (6 bases). With 6 bases removed from V and 6 bases from J, the gap between germline ends came to 15 bases. The CDR3 is 14 amino acids. This CDR3 reads CASSNSGAVQPQHF. The CDR3 DNA reads TGTGCCAGCAGCAACTCAGGGGCCGTTCAGCCCCAGCATTTT.

This clonotype was seen once. Here the CDR3 DNA reads TGTGCCAGCACCCTAAGTCCAGGGGGCAACTATGGCTACACCTTC. Its translation: CASTLSPGGNYGYTF. V gene TRBV7-8 combines with J gene TRBJ1-2; TRBD1 aligns across 8 bases. The CDR3 contains 15 residues. The germline CDR1 and CDR2 sequences are SGHVS and FQNEAQ. V shed 7 bases, J shed 2 bases, and the junction held 9 bases outside the gene matches.

This clonotype was detected ten times or more. This sequence joins TRBV6-5 and TRBJ2-7, with 9 bases identical to TRBD1. Germline CDR1 is MNHEY and CDR2 is SVGAGI. The CDR3 contains 19 residues. J gave up 2 bases and V 2 bases, and 16 bases lay outside the gene matches. The CDR3 is CASSYRQWLGTGTPYEQYF. CDR3 DNA sequence: TGTGCCAGCAGTTACCGCCAATGGTTAGGGACAGGGACCCCCTACGAGCAGTACTTC.

This clonotype was observed at least ten times. The genes are TRBV28 and TRBJ2-7, with a weak D call TRBD2 (6 bases). This CDR3 has 14 residues. V lost 7 bases and J lost 0, with 13 bases in between. Germline CDR1 is MDHEN and CDR2 is SYDVKM. CDR3 in amino acids: CASNRGSSSYEQYF. The CDR3 region has the DNA TGTGCCAGCAATCGGGGGTCGAGCTCCTACGAGCAGTACTTC.

This clonotype was seen a handful of times. This chain uses TRBV10-3 with TRBJ2-1; TRBD2 agrees at 12 bases. V lost 5 bases and J lost 2; bases outside the gene matches: 1. The CDR3 runs to 15 residues. Germline loops: CDR1 ENHRY, CDR2 SYGVKD. The CDR3 coding sequence is TGTGCCATCAGTTCTAGCGGGGGGGCCTACAATGAGCAGTTCTTC. This codes for CAISSSGGAYNEQFF.